Listed below are T cell receptor beta chains from one sample, sequenced in a study of technical replicates of blood from a handful of donors. Repertoires were generated with immunoSEQ multiplex PCR, while TCRdb's copy carries only in-frame clones and drops some. The repertoire has 50,000 to 65,000 clones, over 85% of them found once; the top ten carry 4.8%. Sequences were obtained from PBMCs. The receptors originated from a human donor in good health. Some clones in this sample may be carry-over from other donors' samples. Each CDR3 is given with its conserved first and last residue. Each record gives: D gene, CDR3 length, clone size, V gene, J gene, CDR3 DNA, CDR3 protein. A D gene is named only where the DNA matches it firmly. Clone size is shown for a subset of rows, as once, few, many or a class of expanded clone.

>-|16|-|TRBV21-1|TRBJ2-2
TGTGCCAGCAGCAAAGATAGGGAGGGGAGCACCGGGGAGCTGTTTTTT
CASSKDREGSTGELFF
>-|13|-|TRBV7-6|TRBJ2-3
TGTGCCAGCAGCCTTTACGAGACAGATACGCAGTATTTT
CASSLYETDTQYF
>-|14|-|TRBV10-3|TRBJ1-1
TGTGCCATCAGGGGGGGGCCCAGGAACACTGAAGCTTTCTTT
CAIRGGPRNTEAFF
>-|13|once|TRBV5-8|TRBJ2-7
TGTGCCAGCACAGGTGGGCCTTCCTACGAGCAGTACTTC
CASTGGPSYEQYF
>TRBD2|16|few|TRBV2|TRBJ2-1
TGTGCCAGCAGTGAAGCTGAGCTAGCGGCCTACAATGAGCAGTTCTTC
CASSEAELAAYNEQFF
>TRBD2|14|-|TRBV11-3|TRBJ2-1
TGTGCCAGCAGCTTGAGCGGGGGGACCGACAAGCAGTTCTTC
CASSLSGGTDKQFF
>-|14|-|TRBV7-9|TRBJ2-7
TGTGCCAGCAGCTTAAACGAACAAGCCTACGAGCAGTACTTC
CASSLNEQAYEQYF
>-|11|-|TRBV6-6|TRBJ2-7
TGTGCCAGCAGTTACTCTCTCGAGCAGTACTTC
CASSYSLEQYF
>TRBD2|14|many|TRBV5-1|TRBJ2-1
TGCGCCAGCAGCGGTAGCGGGGGCTACAATGAGCAGTTCTTC
CASSGSGGYNEQFF
>-|12|-|TRBV5-1|TRBJ2-7
TGCGCCAGCAGCTTGGACTTTTACGAGCAGTACTTC
CASSLDFYEQYF
>-|14|-|TRBV11-2|TRBJ1-1
TGTGCCAGCAGCTTAGGGCTAGCGAACACTGAAGCTTTCTTT
CASSLGLANTEAFF
>TRBD2|15|-|TRBV18|TRBJ2-1
TGTGCCAGCCGTGGACGGGAGGCTTCCTACAATGAGCAGTTCTTC
CASRGREASYNEQFF
>-|15|-|TRBV28|TRBJ1-2
TGTGCCAGCAGTTTGTCCTGGGGGGGCCATAGGGGCTACACCTTC
CASSLSWGGHRGYTF
>TRBD2|16|-|TRBV7-3|TRBJ2-3
TGTGCCAGCAGCTTAGGCGTGGCGGGGGGTACAGATACGCAGTATTTT
CASSLGVAGGTDTQYF
>-|14|-|TRBV11-2|TRBJ1-2
TGTGCCAGCAGCTTACTAGGGGGTATCGATGGCTACACCTTC
CASSLLGGIDGYTF
>TRBD1|18|-|TRBV25-1|TRBJ2-6
TGTGCCAGCAGTGAAACGACAGGGCCCCTCTCTGGGGCCAACGTCCTGACTTTC
CASSETTGPLSGANVLTF
>TRBD2|14|-|TRBV19|TRBJ2-3
TGTGCCAGTAGACTAGCGGGGGGCACAGATACGCAGTATTTT
CASRLAGGTDTQYF
>-|14|-|TRBV18|TRBJ2-7
TGTGCCAGCTCCCCCGGGACAGGGACTAGCGAGCAGTACTTC
CASSPGTGTSEQYF
>-|12|-|TRBV11-2|TRBJ2-1
TGTGCCAGCAGCCTGGGGAGCAATGAGCAGTTCTTC
CASSLGSNEQFF
>TRBD1|17|-|TRBV30|TRBJ1-2
TGTGCCTGGAGGGACAGGGACTCAACCTCGGGTTCCTATGGCTACACCTTC
CAWRDRDSTSGSYGYTF
>TRBD2|15|-|TRBV7-3|TRBJ2-5
TGTGCCAGCAGCCTCTCCGGGACTAGCGGGGAGACCCAGTACTTC
CASSLSGTSGETQYF
>-|13|-|TRBV27|TRBJ1-2
TGTGCCAGCAGTTTCGACCGGGAGGATGGCTACACCTTC
CASSFDREDGYTF
>-|14|-|TRBV5-1|TRBJ1-3
TGCGCCAGCAGCTTGGAAGGGGTCGGAAACACCATATATTTT
CASSLEGVGNTIYF
>-|14|few|TRBV6-5|TRBJ1-2
TGTGCCAGCAGGCCAGTGGGAGGGCGAGGTGGCTACACCTTC
CASRPVGGRGGYTF
>-|14|-|TRBV9|TRBJ1-5
TGTGCCAGCAGCGTAGGGGAGCGCAATCAGCCCCAGCATTTT
CASSVGERNQPQHF
>TRBD2|14|-|TRBV6-6|TRBJ2-7
TGTGCCAGCAGTTACGGAGCGGGAGGGTACGAGCAGTACTTC
CASSYGAGGYEQYF
>-|12|-|TRBV19|TRBJ2-7
TGTGCCAGTAGTATGGAGGGTGGCGAGCAGTACTTC
CASSMEGGEQYF
>TRBD2|15|-|TRBV7-2|TRBJ2-3
TGTGCCAGCAGCTTAGAGGGACTAGCGACAGATACGCAGTATTTT
CASSLEGLATDTQYF
>-|16|-|TRBV27|TRBJ2-2
TGTGCCAGCACCACCGCCAGGTATTTCACCGGCCGGGAGCTGTTTTTT
CASTTARYFTGRELFF
>TRBD1|15|-|TRBV4-3|TRBJ2-7
TGCGCCAGCAGCCGCTCCGGGACAGGGATCCACGAGCAGTACTTC
CASSRSGTGIHEQYF
>-|16|-|TRBV11-1|TRBJ2-2
TGTGCCAGCAGCTCCGGGAGCGTCGCGAACACCGGGGAGCTGTTTTTT
CASSSGSVANTGELFF
>TRBD2|16|-|TRBV19|TRBJ2-5
TGTGCCAGTAGTATCTCGGGCGGGAGTACGGGGGAGACCCAGTACTTC
CASSISGGSTGETQYF
>-|11|-|TRBV29-1|TRBJ1-1
TGCAGCGCCCAAATGAACACTGAAGCTTTCTTT
CSAQMNTEAFF
>TRBD1|16|medium-sized|TRBV4-2|TRBJ1-4
TGTGCCAGCAGCCCTAGCCAGGGGGCTTCTAATGAAAAACTGTTTTTT
CASSPSQGASNEKLFF
>-|14|-|TRBV4-2|TRBJ2-3
TGTGCCAGCAGCCAAATTGGGAGTGCAGATACGCAGTATTTT
CASSQIGSADTQYF
>-|15|-|TRBV2|TRBJ1-5
TGTGCCAGCAGCCCGTCAGGGAATGGACGTCAGCCCCAGCATTTT
CASSPSGNGRQPQHF
>-|13|-|TRBV10-3|TRBJ2-1
TGTGCCATCCGACCAGCGGGTTACAATGAGCAGTTCTTC
CAIRPAGYNEQFF
>-|17|-|TRBV7-9|TRBJ1-3
TGTGCCAGCAGCTTTAGGAGCAACGAAGCATCGGGAAACACCATATATTTT
CASSFRSNEASGNTIYF
>-|14|-|TRBV9|TRBJ2-5
TGTGCCAGCAGCGAACAGGGTCATTCGGAGACCCAGTACTTC
CASSEQGHSETQYF
>TRBD2|15|-|TRBV5-4|TRBJ2-5
TGTGCCAGCAGCGGCCTAGCGGGTGTCCAAGAGACCCAGTACTTC
CASSGLAGVQETQYF
>TRBD2|18|-|TRBV7-2|TRBJ2-3
TGTGCCAGCGGAAGAGGGGCTAGCGGGAGGATGTGGGTAGATACGCAGTATTTT
CASGRGASGRMWVDTQYF
>TRBD2|13|once|TRBV6-6|TRBJ2-7
TGTGCCAGCAGCCAGACTAGCATCTACGAGCAGTACTTC
CASSQTSIYEQYF
>-|12|-|TRBV6-1|TRBJ1-1
TGTGCCAGCAGTGAATTAGGAGCCGAAGCTTTCTTT
CASSELGAEAFF